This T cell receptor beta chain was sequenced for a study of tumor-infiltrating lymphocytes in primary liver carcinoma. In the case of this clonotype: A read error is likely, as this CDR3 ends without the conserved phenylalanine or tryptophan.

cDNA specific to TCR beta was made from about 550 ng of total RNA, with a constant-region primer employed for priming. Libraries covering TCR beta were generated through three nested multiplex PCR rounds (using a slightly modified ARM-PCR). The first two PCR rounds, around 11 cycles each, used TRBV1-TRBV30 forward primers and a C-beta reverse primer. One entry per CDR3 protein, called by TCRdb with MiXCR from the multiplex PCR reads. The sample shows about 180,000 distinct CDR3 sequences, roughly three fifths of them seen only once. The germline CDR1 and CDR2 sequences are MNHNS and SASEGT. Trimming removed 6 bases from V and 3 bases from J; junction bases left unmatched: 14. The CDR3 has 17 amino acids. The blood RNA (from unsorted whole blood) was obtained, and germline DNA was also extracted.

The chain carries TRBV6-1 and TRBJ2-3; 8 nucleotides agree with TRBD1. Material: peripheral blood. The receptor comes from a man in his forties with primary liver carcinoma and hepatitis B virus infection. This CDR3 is CASSAGQGIARTDTQYL. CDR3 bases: TGTGCCAGCAGCGCCGGACAGGGAATAGCAAGGACAGATACGCAGTATTTA.